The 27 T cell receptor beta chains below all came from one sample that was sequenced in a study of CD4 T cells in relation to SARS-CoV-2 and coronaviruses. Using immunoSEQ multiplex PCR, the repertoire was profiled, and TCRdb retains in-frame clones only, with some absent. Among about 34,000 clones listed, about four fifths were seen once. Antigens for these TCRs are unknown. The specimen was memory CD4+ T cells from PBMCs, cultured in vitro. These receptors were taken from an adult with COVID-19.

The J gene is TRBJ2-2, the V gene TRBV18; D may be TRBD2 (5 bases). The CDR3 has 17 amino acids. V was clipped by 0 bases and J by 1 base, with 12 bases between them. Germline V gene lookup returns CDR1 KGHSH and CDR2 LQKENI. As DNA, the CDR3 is TGTGCCAGCTCACCACCCGGAGTAGCGAGGAACACCGGGGAGCTGTTTTTT. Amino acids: CASSPPGVARNTGELFF.

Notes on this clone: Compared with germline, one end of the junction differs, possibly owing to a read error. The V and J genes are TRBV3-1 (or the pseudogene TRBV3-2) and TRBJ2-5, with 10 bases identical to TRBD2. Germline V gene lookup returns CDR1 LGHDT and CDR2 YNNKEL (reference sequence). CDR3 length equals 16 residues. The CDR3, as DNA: TGTGCCAGCAGCCTTCAGGGAGCGGGAGGGGGGGAGAACCAGTACTTC. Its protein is CASSLQGAGGGENQYF.

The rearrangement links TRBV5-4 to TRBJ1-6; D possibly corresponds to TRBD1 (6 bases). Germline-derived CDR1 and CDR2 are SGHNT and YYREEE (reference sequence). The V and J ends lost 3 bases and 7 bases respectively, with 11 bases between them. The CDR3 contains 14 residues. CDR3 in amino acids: CASSSGTINSPLHF. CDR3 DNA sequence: TGTGCCAGCAGCTCCGGGACAATAAATTCACCCCTCCACTTT. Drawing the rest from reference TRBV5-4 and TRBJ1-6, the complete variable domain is ETGVTQSPTHLIKTRGQQVTLRCSSQSGHNTVSWYQQALGQGPQFIFQYYREEENGRGNFPPRFSGLQFPNYSSELNVNALELDDSALYLCASSSGTINSPLHFGNGTRLTVT.

CDR3 residues: CASSLAPGGAGVGEQYF. CDR3 DNA sequence: TGTGCCAGCAGCTTAGCGCCGGGGGGCGCAGGGGTCGGCGAGCAGTACTTC. This chain joins TRBV7-6 and TRBJ2-7; weak D call: TRBD2 (7 bases). V was trimmed by 0 bases and J by 6 bases, leaving 21 bases between them. This CDR3 has 17 amino acids. CDR1 is SGHVS, CDR2 FNYEAQ, per germline.

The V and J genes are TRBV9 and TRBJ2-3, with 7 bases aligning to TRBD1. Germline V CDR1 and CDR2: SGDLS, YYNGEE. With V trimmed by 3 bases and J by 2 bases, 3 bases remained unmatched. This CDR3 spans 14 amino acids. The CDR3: CASSAGTATDTQYF. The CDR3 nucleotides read TGTGCCAGCAGCGCCGGGACAGCCACAGATACGCAGTATTTT.

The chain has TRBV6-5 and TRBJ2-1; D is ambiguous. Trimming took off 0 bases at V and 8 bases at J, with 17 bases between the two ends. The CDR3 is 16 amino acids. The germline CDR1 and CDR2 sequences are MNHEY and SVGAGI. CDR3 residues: CASSYSLQPPVYEQFF. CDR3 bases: TGTGCCAGCAGTTACTCGCTTCAACCACCGGTTTATGAGCAGTTCTTC.

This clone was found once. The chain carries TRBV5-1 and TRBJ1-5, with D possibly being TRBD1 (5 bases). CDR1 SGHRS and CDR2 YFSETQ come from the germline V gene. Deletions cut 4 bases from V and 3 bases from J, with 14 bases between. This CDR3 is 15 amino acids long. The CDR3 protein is CASSQDLGTNQPQHF. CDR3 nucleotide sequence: TGCGCCAGCAGCCAGGACCTAGGGACCAATCAGCCCCAGCATTTT.

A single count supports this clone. The CDR3 here is CASSLAAGEALHF. The CDR3 DNA sequence: TGTGCCAGCAGCTTGGCGGCAGGGGAGGCCCTCCACTTT. The chain carries TRBV7-9 and TRBJ1-6; D perhaps matches TRBD1 (6 bases). This CDR3 contains 13 residues. Looked up from germline, CDR1 is SEHNR and CDR2 is FQNEAQ (reference sequence). V was clipped by 3 bases and J by 14 bases, with 14 bases between them.

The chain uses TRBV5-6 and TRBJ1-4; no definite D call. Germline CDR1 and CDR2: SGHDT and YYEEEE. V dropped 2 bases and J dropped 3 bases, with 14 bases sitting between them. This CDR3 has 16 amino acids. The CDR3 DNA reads TGTGCCAGCAGCTTCCGGAGCGAGGGCTCTAATGAAAAACTGTTTTTT. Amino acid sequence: CASSFRSEGSNEKLFF.

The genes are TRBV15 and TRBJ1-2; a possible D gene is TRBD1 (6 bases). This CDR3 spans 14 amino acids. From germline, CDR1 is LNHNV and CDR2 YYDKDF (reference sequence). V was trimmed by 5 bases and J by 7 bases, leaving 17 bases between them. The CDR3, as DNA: TGTGCCACCAGCCCGCGGCAGGGGTATGGTGGCTACACCTTC. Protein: CATSPRQGYGGYTF.

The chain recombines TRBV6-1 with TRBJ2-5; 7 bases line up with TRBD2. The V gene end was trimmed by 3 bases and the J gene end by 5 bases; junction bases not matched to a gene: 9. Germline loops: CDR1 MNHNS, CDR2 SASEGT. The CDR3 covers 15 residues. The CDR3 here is CASSDWGGQGETQYF. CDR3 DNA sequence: TGTGCCAGCAGTGATTGGGGGGGTCAAGGGGAGACCCAGTACTTC.

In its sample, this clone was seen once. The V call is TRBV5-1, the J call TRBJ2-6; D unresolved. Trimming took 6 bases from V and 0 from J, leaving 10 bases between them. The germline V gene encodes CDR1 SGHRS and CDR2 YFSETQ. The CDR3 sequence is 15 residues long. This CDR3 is CASMARVSGANVLTF. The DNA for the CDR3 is TGCGCCAGCATGGCCAGAGTCTCTGGGGCCAACGTCCTGACTTTC.

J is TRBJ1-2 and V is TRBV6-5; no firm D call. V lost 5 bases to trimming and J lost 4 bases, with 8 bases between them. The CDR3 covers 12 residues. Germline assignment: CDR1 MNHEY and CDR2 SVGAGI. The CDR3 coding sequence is TGTGCCAGCAGTATAGGCACCTATGGCTACACCTTC. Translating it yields CASSIGTYGYTF.

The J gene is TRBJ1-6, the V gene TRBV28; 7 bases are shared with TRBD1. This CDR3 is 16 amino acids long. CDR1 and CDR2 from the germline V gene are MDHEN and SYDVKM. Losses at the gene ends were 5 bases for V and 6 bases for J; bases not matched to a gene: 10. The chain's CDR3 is CASSTLGGQSNSPLHF. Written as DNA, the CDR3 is TGTGCCAGCAGTACCCTCGGGGGACAGAGTAATTCACCCCTCCACTTT. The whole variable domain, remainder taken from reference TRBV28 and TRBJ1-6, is DVKVTQSSRYLVKRTGEKVFLECVQDMDHENMFWYRQDPGLGLRLIYFSYDVKMKEKGDIPEGYSVSREKKERFSLILESASTNQTSMYLCASSTLGGQSNSPLHFGNGTRLTVT.

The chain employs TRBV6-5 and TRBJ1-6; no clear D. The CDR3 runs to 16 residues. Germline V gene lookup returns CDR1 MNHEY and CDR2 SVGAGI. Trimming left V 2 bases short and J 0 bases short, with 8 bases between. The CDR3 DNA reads TGTGCCAGCAGTTACCGGCCTAGCTCCTATAATTCACCCCTCCACTTT. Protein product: CASSYRPSSYNSPLHF.

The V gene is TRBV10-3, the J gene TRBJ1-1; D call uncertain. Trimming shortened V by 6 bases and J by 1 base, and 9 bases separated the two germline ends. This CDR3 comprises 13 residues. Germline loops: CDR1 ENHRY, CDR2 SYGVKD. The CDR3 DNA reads TGTGCCATCAGAGGGAGAGGGAACACTGAAGCTTTCTTT. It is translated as CAIRGRGNTEAFF.

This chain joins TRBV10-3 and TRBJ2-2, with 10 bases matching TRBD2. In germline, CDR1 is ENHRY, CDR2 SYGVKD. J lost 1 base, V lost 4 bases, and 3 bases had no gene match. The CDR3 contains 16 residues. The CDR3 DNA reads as TGTGCCATCAGTGCTAGGACTAGCGGGAACACCGGGGAGCTGTTTTTT. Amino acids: CAISARTSGNTGELFF.

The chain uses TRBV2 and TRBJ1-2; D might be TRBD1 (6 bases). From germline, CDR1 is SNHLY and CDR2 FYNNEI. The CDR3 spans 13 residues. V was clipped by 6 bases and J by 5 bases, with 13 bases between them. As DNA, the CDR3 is TGTGCCAGCAGAGTAATTCAGGGGTATGGCTACACCTTC. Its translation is CASRVIQGYGYTF.

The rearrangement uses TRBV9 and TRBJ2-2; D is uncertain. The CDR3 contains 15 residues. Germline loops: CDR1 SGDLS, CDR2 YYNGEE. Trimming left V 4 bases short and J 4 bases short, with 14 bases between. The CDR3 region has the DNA TGTGCCAGCAGCCCCGGACCAGTTCCCACCGGGGAGCTGTTTTTT. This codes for CASSPGPVPTGELFF.

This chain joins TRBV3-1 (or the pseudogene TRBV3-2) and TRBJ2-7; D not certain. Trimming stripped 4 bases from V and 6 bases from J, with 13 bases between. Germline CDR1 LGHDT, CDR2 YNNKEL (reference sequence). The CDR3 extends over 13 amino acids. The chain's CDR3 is CASSLSSLSEQYF. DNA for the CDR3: TGTGCCAGCAGCCTAAGTTCTCTGAGCGAGCAGTACTTC.

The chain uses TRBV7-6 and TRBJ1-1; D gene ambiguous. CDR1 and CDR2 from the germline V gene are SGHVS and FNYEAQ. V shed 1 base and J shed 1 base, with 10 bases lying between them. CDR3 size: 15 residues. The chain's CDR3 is CASSLVRGTNTEAFF. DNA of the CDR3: TGTGCCAGCAGCTTAGTTCGAGGTACGAACACTGAAGCTTTCTTT.

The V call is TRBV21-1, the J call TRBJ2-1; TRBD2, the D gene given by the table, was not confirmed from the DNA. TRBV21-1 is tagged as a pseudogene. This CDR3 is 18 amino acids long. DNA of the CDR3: TGTGCCAGCAGCGAATACCGGCGTAGGGAGCCTAAGGGTAATGAGCAGTTCTTC. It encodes CASSEYRRREPKGNEQFF.

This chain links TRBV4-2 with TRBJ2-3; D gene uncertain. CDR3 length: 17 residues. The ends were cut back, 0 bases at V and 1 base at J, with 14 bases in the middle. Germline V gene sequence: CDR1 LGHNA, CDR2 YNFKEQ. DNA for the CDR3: TGTGCCAGCAGCCAAGAGACGGGCGGTGACGGCACAGATACGCAGTATTTT. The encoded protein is CASSQETGGDGTDTQYF.

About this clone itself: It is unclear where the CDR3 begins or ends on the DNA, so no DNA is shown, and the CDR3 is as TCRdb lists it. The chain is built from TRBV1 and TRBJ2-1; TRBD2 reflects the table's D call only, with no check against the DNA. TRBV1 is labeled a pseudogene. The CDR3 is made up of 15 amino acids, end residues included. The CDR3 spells CTSSSSADQYNEQFF.

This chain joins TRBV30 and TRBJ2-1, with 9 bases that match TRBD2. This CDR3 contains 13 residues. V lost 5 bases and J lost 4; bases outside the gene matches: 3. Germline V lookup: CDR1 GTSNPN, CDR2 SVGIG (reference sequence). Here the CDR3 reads CAWGSGRYNEQFF. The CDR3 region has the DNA TGTGCCTGGGGTAGCGGGAGATACAATGAGCAGTTCTTC.

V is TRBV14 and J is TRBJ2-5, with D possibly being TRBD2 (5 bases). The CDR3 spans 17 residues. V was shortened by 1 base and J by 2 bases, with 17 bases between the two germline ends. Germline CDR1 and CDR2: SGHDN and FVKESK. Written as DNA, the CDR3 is TGTGCCAGCAGCCAAGTCCCGTTTAGCGACCCACAAGAGACCCAGTACTTC. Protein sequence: CASSQVPFSDPQETQYF.

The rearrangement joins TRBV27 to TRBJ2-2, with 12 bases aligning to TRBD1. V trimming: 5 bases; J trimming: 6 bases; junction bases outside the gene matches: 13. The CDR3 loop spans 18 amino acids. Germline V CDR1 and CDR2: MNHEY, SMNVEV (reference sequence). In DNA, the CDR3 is TGTGCCAGCAGTAGACTACCGGGACAGGGGGCCGTGGCCGGGGAGCTGTTTTTT. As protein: CASSRLPGQGAVAGELFF.